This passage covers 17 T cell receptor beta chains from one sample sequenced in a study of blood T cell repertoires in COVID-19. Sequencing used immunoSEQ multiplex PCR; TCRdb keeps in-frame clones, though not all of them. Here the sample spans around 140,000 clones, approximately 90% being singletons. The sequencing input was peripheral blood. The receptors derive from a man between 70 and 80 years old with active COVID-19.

CDR3 loop: CASSAGTGVYEQYF. The CDR3 DNA reads as TGTGCCAGCAGCGCTGGGACAGGGGTATACGAGCAGTACTTC. This sequence joins TRBV9 and TRBJ2-7, with 10 bases identical to TRBD1. The V gene's germline CDR1 is SGDLS and CDR2 YYNGEE. This CDR3 contains 14 residues. The V gene end was trimmed by 3 bases and the J gene end by 4 bases; junction bases not matched to a gene: 4.

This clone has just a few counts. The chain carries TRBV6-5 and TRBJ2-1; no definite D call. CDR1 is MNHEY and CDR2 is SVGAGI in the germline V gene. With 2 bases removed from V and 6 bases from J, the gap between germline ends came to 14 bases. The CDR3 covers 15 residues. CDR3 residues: CASSYGPREANEQFF. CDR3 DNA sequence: TGTGCCAGCAGTTACGGCCCACGAGAGGCCAATGAGCAGTTCTTC.

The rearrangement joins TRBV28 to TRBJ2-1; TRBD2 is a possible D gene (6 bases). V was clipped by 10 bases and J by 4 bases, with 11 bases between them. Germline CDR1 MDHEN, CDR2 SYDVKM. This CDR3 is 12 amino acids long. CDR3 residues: CATRDLYNEQFF. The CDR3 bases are TGTGCCACTAGGGACTTATACAATGAGCAGTTCTTC.

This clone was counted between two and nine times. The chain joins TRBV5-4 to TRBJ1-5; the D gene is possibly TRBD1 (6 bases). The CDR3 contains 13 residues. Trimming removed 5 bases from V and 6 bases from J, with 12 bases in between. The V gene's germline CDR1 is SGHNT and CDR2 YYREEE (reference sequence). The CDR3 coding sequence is TGTGCCAGCAGTCGGGGGGGCGGTCAGCCCCAGCATTTT. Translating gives CASSRGGGQPQHF.

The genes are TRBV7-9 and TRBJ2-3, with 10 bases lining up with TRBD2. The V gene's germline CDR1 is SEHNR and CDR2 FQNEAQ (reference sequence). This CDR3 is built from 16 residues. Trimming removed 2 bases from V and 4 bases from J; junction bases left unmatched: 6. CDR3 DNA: TGTGCCAGCAGCTTATACTCTAGCGGGAGCCCAGATACGCAGTATTTT. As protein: CASSLYSSGSPDTQYF.

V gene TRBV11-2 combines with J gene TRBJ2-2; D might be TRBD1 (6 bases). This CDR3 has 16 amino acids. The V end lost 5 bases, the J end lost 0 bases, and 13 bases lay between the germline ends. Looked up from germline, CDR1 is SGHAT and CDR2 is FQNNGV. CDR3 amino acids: CASSLNRDANTGELFF. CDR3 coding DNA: TGTGCCAGCAGCCTAAACAGGGACGCGAACACCGGGGAGCTGTTTTTT. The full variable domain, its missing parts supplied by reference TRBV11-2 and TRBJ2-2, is EAGVAQSPRYKIIEKRQSVAFWCNPISGHATLYWYQQILGQGPKLLIQFQNNGVVDDSQLPKDRFSAERLKGVDSTLKIQPAKLEDSAVYLCASSLNRDANTGELFFGEGSRLTVL.

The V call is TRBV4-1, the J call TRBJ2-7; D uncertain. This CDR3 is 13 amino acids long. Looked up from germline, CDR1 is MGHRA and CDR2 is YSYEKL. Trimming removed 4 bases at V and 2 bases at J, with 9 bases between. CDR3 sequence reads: CASSRALTYEQYF. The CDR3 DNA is TGCGCCAGCAGCCGGGCCCTGACCTACGAGCAGTACTTC.

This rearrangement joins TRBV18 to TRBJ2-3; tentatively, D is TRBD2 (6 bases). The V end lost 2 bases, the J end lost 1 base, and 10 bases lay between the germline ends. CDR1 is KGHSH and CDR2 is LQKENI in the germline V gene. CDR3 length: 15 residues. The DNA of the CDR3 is TGTGCCAGCTCACCAGCGGGACTGCGCACAGATACGCAGTATTTT. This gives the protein CASSPAGLRTDTQYF.

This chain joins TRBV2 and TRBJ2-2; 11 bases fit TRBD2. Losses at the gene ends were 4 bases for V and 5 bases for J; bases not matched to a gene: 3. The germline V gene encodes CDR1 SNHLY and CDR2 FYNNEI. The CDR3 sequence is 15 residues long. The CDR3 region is CASSGRLAGTGELFF. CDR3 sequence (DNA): TGTGCCAGCAGTGGACGACTAGCGGGGACCGGGGAGCTGTTTTTT.

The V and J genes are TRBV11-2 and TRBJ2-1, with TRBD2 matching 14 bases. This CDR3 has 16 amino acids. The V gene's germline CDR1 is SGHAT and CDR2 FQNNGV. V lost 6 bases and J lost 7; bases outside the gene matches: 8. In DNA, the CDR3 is TGTGCCAGCAGACTACGCGGGACTAGCGGGAGAAATGAGCAGTTCTTC. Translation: CASRLRGTSGRNEQFF.

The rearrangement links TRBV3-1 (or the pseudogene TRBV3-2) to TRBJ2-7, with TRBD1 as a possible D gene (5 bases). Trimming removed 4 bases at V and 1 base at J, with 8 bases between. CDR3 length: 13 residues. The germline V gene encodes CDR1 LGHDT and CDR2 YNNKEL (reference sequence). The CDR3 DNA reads TGTGCCAGCAGCCTAGGGGTGTCCTACGAGCAGTACTTC. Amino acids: CASSLGVSYEQYF.

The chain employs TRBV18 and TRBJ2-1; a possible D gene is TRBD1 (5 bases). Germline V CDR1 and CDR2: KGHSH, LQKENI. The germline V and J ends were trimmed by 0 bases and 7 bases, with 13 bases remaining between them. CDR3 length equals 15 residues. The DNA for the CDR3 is TGTGCCAGCTCACCACCGTCATCCAGGGTTAATGAGCAGTTCTTC. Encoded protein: CASSPPSSRVNEQFF. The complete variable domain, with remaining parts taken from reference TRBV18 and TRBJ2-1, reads NAGVMQNPRHLVRRRGQEARLRCSPMKGHSHVYWYRQLPEEGLKFMVYLQKENIIDESGMPKERFSAEFPKEGPSILRIQQVVRGDSAAYFCASSPPSSRVNEQFFGPGTRLTVL.

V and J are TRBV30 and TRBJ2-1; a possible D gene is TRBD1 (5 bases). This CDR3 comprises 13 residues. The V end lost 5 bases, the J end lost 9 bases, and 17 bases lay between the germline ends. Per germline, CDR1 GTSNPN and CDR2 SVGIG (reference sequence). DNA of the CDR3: TGTGCCTGGTCCCCCTTCACAAGGGGTGAGCAGTTCTTC. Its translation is CAWSPFTRGEQFF.

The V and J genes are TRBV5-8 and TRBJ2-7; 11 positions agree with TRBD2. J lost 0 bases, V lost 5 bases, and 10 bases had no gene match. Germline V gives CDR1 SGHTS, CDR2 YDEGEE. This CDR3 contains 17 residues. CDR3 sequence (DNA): TGTGCCAGCAGAAGGGCCGGGACTAGCGGAATCTCCTACGAGCAGTACTTC. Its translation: CASRRAGTSGISYEQYF.

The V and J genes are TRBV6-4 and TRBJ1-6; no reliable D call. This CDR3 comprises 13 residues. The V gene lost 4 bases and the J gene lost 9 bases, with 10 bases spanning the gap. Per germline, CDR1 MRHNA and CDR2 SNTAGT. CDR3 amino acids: CASSAVLGSPLHF. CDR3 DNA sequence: TGTGCCAGCAGTGCGGTTCTAGGTTCACCCCTCCACTTT.

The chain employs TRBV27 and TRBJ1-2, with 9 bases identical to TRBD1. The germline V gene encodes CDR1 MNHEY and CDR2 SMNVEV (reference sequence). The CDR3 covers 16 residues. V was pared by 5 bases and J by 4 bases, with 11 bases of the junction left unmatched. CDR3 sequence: CASSNTPRTGVYGYTF. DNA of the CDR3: TGTGCCAGCAGTAACACCCCCCGGACAGGGGTCTATGGCTACACCTTC.

CDR3 bases: TGTGCCAGCAGTCGGCCGGGACAGGGGACCTACGAGCAGTACTTC. Its translation: CASSRPGQGTYEQYF. The genes are TRBV6-5 and TRBJ2-7; 10 bases are a match to TRBD1. This CDR3 has 15 residues. V shed 5 bases, J shed 2 bases, and the junction held 6 bases outside the gene matches. Germline CDR1 reads MNHEY; CDR2 reads SVGAGI.